Below, 31 T cell receptor beta chains from the same sample are listed, as sequenced in a study of beta chain features in type 1 diabetes. Expressed TCRB transcripts got sequenced, as all isolated RNA was reverse transcribed. Some clones are missing from TCRdb's copy, which holds only in-frame ones; the method was immunoSEQ multiplex PCR. The table shows more than 300,000 clones, with 7.5% to 9% occurring only once. Sequencing was carried out using central memory CD4+ T cells from blood. The receptors here all came from a woman younger than 30 in good health.

This clone was seen only a few times. The chain joins TRBV11-2 to TRBJ2-3; D ambiguous. The germline V gene encodes CDR1 SGHAT and CDR2 FQNNGV. This CDR3 is 10 amino acids long. Trimming pared 0 bases from V and 10 bases from J, leaving 2 bases between. The CDR3 bases are TGTGCCAGCAGCTTAGAAGCGCAGTATTTT. Translation: CASSLEAQYF.

The chain carries TRBV2 and TRBJ2-2; D could derive from TRBD1 or TRBD2 (5 bases each). V was pared by 9 bases and J by 0 bases, with 11 bases between. CDR1 is SNHLY and CDR2 is FYNNEI in the germline V gene. This CDR3 is built from 14 residues. CDR3 in DNA: TGTGCCAGAGCCGGGGACGCGAACACCGGGGAGCTGTTTTTT. It translates to CARAGDANTGELFF.

The chain employs TRBV10-3 and TRBJ2-1, with D perhaps TRBD2 (6 bases). Trimming took off 6 bases at V and 5 bases at J, with 17 bases between the two ends. Germline lookup yields CDR1 ENHRY and CDR2 SYGVKD. The CDR3 has 15 residues. The CDR3 loop reads CAIRLGGSGNNEQFF. CDR3 bases: TGTGCCATCAGACTTGGAGGGAGTGGAAACAATGAGCAGTTCTTC.

The chain is built from TRBV7-9 and TRBJ2-1; unclear D gene. The V end was cut by 4 bases, the J end by 5 bases, with 9 bases between. Germline V lookup: CDR1 SEHNR, CDR2 FQNEAQ (reference sequence). CDR3 length equals 13 residues. CDR3 sequence: CASSSVRDNEQFF. DNA for the CDR3: TGTGCCAGCAGCTCTGTCCGCGACAATGAGCAGTTCTTC.

This clone was seen at least ten times. The chain recombines TRBV7-6 with TRBJ2-5, with a weak D call TRBD1 (5 bases). CDR3 length: 14 amino acids. V lost 5 bases and J lost 1, with 11 bases in between. Germline loops: CDR1 SGHVS, CDR2 FNYEAQ. The CDR3 here is CASSPNRLQETQYF. CDR3 nucleotides: TGTGCCAGCAGCCCGAACAGGCTCCAAGAGACCCAGTACTTC.

V usage is TRBV7-8 and J usage is TRBJ2-7; 8 positions agree with TRBD1. CDR1 and CDR2 from the germline V gene are SGHVS and FQNEAQ. J lost 5 bases, V lost 4 bases, and 10 bases had no gene match. The CDR3 has 15 residues. As DNA, the CDR3 is TGTGCCAGCAGCTCCATTCAGGGGGCTCGAAACGAGCAGTACTTC. As protein: CASSSIQGARNEQYF.

The V gene is TRBV19, the J gene TRBJ2-7; no clear D. Germline CDR1 is LNHDA and CDR2 is SQIVND (reference sequence). V shed 9 bases and J shed 0 bases, with 6 bases lying between them. The CDR3 consists of 11 residues. The CDR3 nucleotides are TGTGCCAGCTCTAACTCCTACGAGCAGTACTTC. Its translation is CASSNSYEQYF.

For this clone: A much more abundant neighbour one base away suggests this may be a read error. Distinct nucleotide sequences in the sample also encode this CDR3. The genes are TRBV7-6 and TRBJ2-1; 10 nucleotides line up with TRBD2. Germline CDR1 is SGHVS and CDR2 is FNYEAQ. The J segment lost 2 bases and the V segment lost 5 bases, leaving 3 bases of the junction unmatched. There are 15 residues in the CDR3. The CDR3 DNA is TGTGCCAGCAGCCCAACTAGCGGGACCTACAATGAGCAGTTCTTC. Amino acid sequence: CASSPTSGTYNEQFF.

This sequence joins TRBV7-6 and TRBJ2-5; 9 nucleotides align to TRBD2. The germline gives CDR1 SGHVS, CDR2 FNYEAQ. Trimming took 8 bases from V and 5 from J; bases not matched to a gene: 6. The CDR3 extends over 13 amino acids. CDR3 loop: CASVAGVAETQYF. Written as DNA, the CDR3 is TGTGCCAGCGTAGCGGGAGTTGCTGAGACCCAGTACTTC.

This clone was observed many times. V gene TRBV7-9 combines with J gene TRBJ2-7; 11 bases match TRBD2. V was clipped by 4 bases and J by 1 base; unmatched bases: 6. The CDR3 sequence is 16 residues long. Germline lookup yields CDR1 SEHNR and CDR2 FQNEAQ (reference sequence). The CDR3 sequence is CASSYRTSGLSYEQYF. The CDR3 DNA sequence: TGTGCCAGCAGCTATCGGACTAGCGGGCTATCCTACGAGCAGTACTTC.

As DNA, the CDR3 is TGTGCCAGCAGCTTAGGCGGGAGTTTGGATACGCAGTATTTT. It is translated as CASSLGGSLDTQYF. The gene calls are TRBV7-2 and TRBJ2-3; 7 bases align to TRBD2. CDR3 length: 14 residues. V lost 1 base, J lost 6 bases, and 4 bases stayed unmatched. Per the germline V gene, CDR1 is SGHTA and CDR2 is FQGNSA.

The chain has TRBV6-5 and TRBJ2-5, with 7 positions matching TRBD1. The CDR3 is 13 residues long. The germline V gene has CDR1 MNHEY and CDR2 SVGAGI. CDR3 in DNA: TGTGCACTACAGGGGATAGACAAAAAGACCCAGTACTTC. This encodes CALQGIDKKTQYF.

This clone turned up a few times. The genes are TRBV7-3 and TRBJ2-7; 8 bases match TRBD2. The germline V gene encodes CDR1 SGHTA and CDR2 FQGTGA. With 5 bases clipped from V and 2 bases from J, the junction kept 5 bases outside the gene matches. The CDR3 runs 14 residues. The chain's CDR3 is CASSVQAGAYEQYF. CDR3 bases: TGTGCCAGCAGCGTACAAGCGGGAGCCTACGAGCAGTACTTC.

This chain uses TRBV4-2 with TRBJ2-1; D remains unclear. V was pared by 1 base and J by 9 bases, with 16 bases between. The CDR3 loop spans 15 amino acids. Germline CDR1 is LGHNA and CDR2 is YNFKEQ. DNA for the CDR3: TGTGCCAGCAGCCAAGTAGGCTCTGGAGTCGGTGAGCAGTTCTTC. Translation gives CASSQVGSGVGEQFF.

The J gene is TRBJ2-7, the V gene TRBV15; D is possibly TRBD2 (5 bases). With 1 base removed from V and 0 bases from J, the gap between germline ends came to 10 bases. The CDR3 covers 15 residues. Germline V CDR1 and CDR2: LNHNV, YYDKDF (reference sequence). The CDR3 region has the DNA TGTGCCACCAGCAGAGGTCTAGGGAGCTCCTACGAGCAGTACTTC. Translated: CATSRGLGSSYEQYF.

This clone was seen more than once but under ten times. V and J are TRBV19 and TRBJ1-5; D is perhaps TRBD1 (6 bases). CDR3 length: 16 residues. V lost 6 bases and J 6 bases, leaving 21 bases between the germline ends. CDR1 is LNHDA, CDR2 SQIVND, per germline (reference sequence). The CDR3 loop reads CASSPTPGTSGQPQHF. CDR3 nucleotide sequence: TGTGCCAGTAGCCCTACACCAGGGACATCGGGTCAGCCCCAGCATTTT.

A few counts support this clone. CDR3 amino acids: CASSLQLAANTGELFF. The CDR3, as DNA: TGTGCCAGCAGCCTCCAACTAGCGGCGAACACCGGGGAGCTGTTTTTT. The genes are TRBV7-2 and TRBJ2-2, with TRBD2 matching 8 bases. The V segment lost 5 bases and the J segment 0 bases; nucleotides outside the gene matches: 5. CDR1 is SGHTA, CDR2 FQGNSA, per germline. CDR3 length: 16 residues.

This clone was seen a handful of times. V and J are TRBV4-3 and TRBJ1-5, with a weak D call TRBD1 (5 bases). The V end was cut by 1 base, the J end by 6 bases, with 10 bases between. Germline CDR1 and CDR2: LGHNA and YSLEER. The CDR3 contains 14 residues. CDR3 nucleotides: TGCGCCAGCAGCCAAGCGGGGGGTAGTCAGCCCCAGCATTTT. It codes for CASSQAGGSQPQHF.

In its sample, this clone was seen a few times. The chain has TRBV28 and TRBJ1-2; 8 nucleotides line up with TRBD1. Germline V lookup: CDR1 MDHEN, CDR2 SYDVKM. The CDR3 runs 14 residues. V dropped 3 bases and J dropped 5; count of bases not matched to a gene: 5. CDR3 DNA sequence: TGTGCCAGCAGTTTGAGGGACAGGCGATATGGCTACACCTTC. Amino acids: CASSLRDRRYGYTF.

This clone was seen only a few times. V is TRBV7-2 and J is TRBJ2-7; D not resolved. Trimming pared 4 bases from V and 4 bases from J, leaving 17 bases between. CDR3 length equals 15 residues. Germline assignment: CDR1 SGHTA and CDR2 FQGNSA. This CDR3 is CASSSASTQAYEQYF. Here the CDR3 DNA reads TGTGCCAGCAGCTCCGCCAGTACGCAAGCATACGAGCAGTACTTC.

This clone was found a few times. The sample holds other DNA sequences that translate to the same CDR3. The chain has TRBV6-6 and TRBJ1-3, with D unclear. The germline V and J ends were trimmed by 2 bases and 2 bases, with 10 bases remaining between them. Per germline, CDR1 MNHNY and CDR2 SVGAGI (reference sequence). The CDR3 loop spans 15 amino acids. CDR3 in DNA: TGTGCCAGCAGTTACCCGGGTGGGGCTGGAAACACCATATATTTT. As protein: CASSYPGGAGNTIYF.

The chain joins TRBV7-2 to TRBJ2-3; no clear D gene. This CDR3 contains 15 residues. Trimming removed 2 bases from V and 6 bases from J, with 15 bases in between. CDR1 SGHTA and CDR2 FQGNSA come from the germline V gene. CDR3 nucleotides: TGTGCCAGCAGCTTATACGGCGTGGGGTCCGATACGCAGTATTTT. Encoded protein: CASSLYGVGSDTQYF.

The J gene is TRBJ2-7, the V gene TRBV7-2; D not resolved. The V end lost 5 bases, the J end lost 2 bases, and 10 bases lay between the germline ends. Germline V gives CDR1 SGHTA, CDR2 FQGNSA. The CDR3 has 13 residues. For the CDR3, the DNA is TGTGCCAGCAGCACCCCGGTTACCTACGAGCAGTACTTC. Translation gives CASSTPVTYEQYF.

The gene calls are TRBV7-6 and TRBJ2-7; 13 bases align to TRBD2. The CDR3 contains 14 residues. Germline V lookup: CDR1 SGHVS, CDR2 FNYEAQ. Losses at the gene ends were 5 bases for V and 6 bases for J; bases not matched to a gene: 4. The CDR3 is CASSPGLAGSEQYF. Here the CDR3 DNA reads TGTGCCAGCAGCCCGGGACTAGCGGGGAGCGAGCAGTACTTC.

The V gene is TRBV25-1, the J gene TRBJ1-2, with 10 bases aligning to TRBD1. Germline lookup yields CDR1 MGHDK and CDR2 SYGVNS. Trimming at V came to 2 bases and at J to 9 bases, leaving 3 bases not matched to a gene. The CDR3 covers 13 residues. CDR3 sequence: CASSEGDRGRYTF. Here the CDR3 DNA reads TGTGCCAGCAGTGAAGGGGACAGGGGACGCTACACCTTC.

This clone has more than one count but fewer than ten. The J gene is TRBJ2-3, the V gene TRBV19, with D possibly matching TRBD2 (5 bases). The CDR3 is 13 residues long. The germline gives CDR1 LNHDA, CDR2 SQIVND (reference sequence). Trimming stripped 3 bases from V and 3 bases from J, with 7 bases between. The CDR3 nucleotides read TGTGCCAGTAGTATTTGGGAGACAGATACGCAGTATTTT. This gives the protein CASSIWETDTQYF. Filled out from reference TRBV19 and TRBJ2-3, the complete variable domain reads DGGITQSPKYLFRKEGQNVTLSCEQNLNHDAMYWYRQDPGQGLRLIYYSQIVNDFQKGDIAEGYSVSREKKESFPLTVTSAQKNPTAFYLCASSIWETDTQYFGPGTRLTVL.

The table lists this clone with a few counts. The gene calls are TRBV7-2 and TRBJ2-7; 12 nucleotides match TRBD2. The CDR3 totals 15 residues. The germline V gene has CDR1 SGHTA and CDR2 FQGNSA. V gave up 5 bases and J gave up 2 bases; unmatched junction bases: 4. The DNA for the CDR3 is TGTGCCAGCAGCCGAGGGACTAGCGGGCCCTACGAGCAGTACTTC. It specifies CASSRGTSGPYEQYF.

Ten or more counts support this clone. The chain uses TRBV4-2 and TRBJ2-1; D gene ambiguous. The length of the CDR3 is 17 residues. V lost 4 bases to trimming and J lost 6 bases, with 22 bases between them. Germline lookup yields CDR1 LGHNA and CDR2 YNFKEQ. CDR3 in amino acids: CASSLVGLITEANEQFF. In nucleotides, the CDR3 is TGTGCCAGCAGCCTAGTCGGTCTGATAACAGAGGCCAATGAGCAGTTCTTC.

In this sample, this clone turned up a few times. The rearrangement uses TRBV5-4 and TRBJ2-7; D is unclear. Germline V CDR1 and CDR2: SGHNT, YYREEE (reference sequence). Trimming shortened V by 0 bases and J by 6 bases, and 13 bases separated the two germline ends. This CDR3 is 14 amino acids long. In DNA form, the CDR3 reads TGTGCCAGCAGCTTGGACACGGCTTGGGGCGAGCAGTACTTC. It encodes CASSLDTAWGEQYF.

This sequence joins TRBV11-3 and TRBJ2-5, with unresolved D. The CDR3 is 13 residues long. V was shortened by 5 bases and J by 3 bases, with 10 bases between the two germline ends. CDR1 is SGHNT, CDR2 YENEEA, per germline. The chain's CDR3 is CASSPNIEETQYF. CDR3 DNA: TGTGCCAGCAGCCCTAACATCGAAGAGACCCAGTACTTC.

This clone was counted between two and nine times. The gene calls are TRBV5-6 and TRBJ2-6; D not certain. This CDR3 spans 15 amino acids. Per the germline V gene, CDR1 is SGHDT and CDR2 is YYEEEE. Trimming stripped 3 bases from V and 0 bases from J, with 7 bases between. The chain's CDR3 is CASSSGTSGANVLTF. The CDR3 DNA is TGTGCCAGCAGCTCAGGAACCTCTGGGGCCAACGTCCTGACTTTC.